This entry lists 16 T cell receptor beta chains sequenced from one sample in a study of blood T cell repertoires in COVID-19. Here immunoSEQ multiplex PCR was the method, and the copy in TCRdb shows in-frame clones only, minus some. Of fewer than 200,000 clones in the sample, roughly 80% were seen once. Material: PBMCs or T cells enriched from blood (not recorded which). Receptors were obtained from a woman aged 45-60 years who had recovered from COVID-19.

This clone was detected a few times. This chain joins TRBV20-1 and TRBJ2-1, with 11 nucleotides matching TRBD2. CDR3 length: 14 amino acids. Germline V lookup: CDR1 DFQATT, CDR2 SNEGSKA (reference sequence). V trimming: 3 bases; J trimming: 9 bases; junction bases outside the gene matches: 7. The CDR3 nucleotides are TGCAGTGCTAGTGGGTACGGACTAGCGGGTGAGCAGTTCTTC. Amino acids: CSASGYGLAGEQFF.

The gene calls are TRBV19 and TRBJ1-2; 9 bases match TRBD1. The CDR3 totals 15 residues. In germline, CDR1 is LNHDA, CDR2 SQIVND (reference sequence). After removal of 3 bases from V and 5 bases from J, the junction contained 7 bases not matched to a gene. DNA for the CDR3: TGTGCCAGTAGTATCCCGGGACAGGGACGTTATGGCTACACCTTC. It translates to CASSIPGQGRYGYTF.

The chain couples TRBV2 to TRBJ1-2, with a weak D call TRBD1 (6 bases). The CDR3 consists of 14 residues. Germline assignment: CDR1 SNHLY and CDR2 FYNNEI. V lost 6 bases to trimming and J lost 3 bases, with 14 bases between them. CDR3 sequence reads: CASRGTGGDYGYTF. The CDR3 DNA is TGTGCCAGCAGGGGTACGGGGGGCGACTATGGCTACACCTTC.

The chain is built from TRBV6-5 and TRBJ1-1; D gene ambiguous. The CDR3 has 13 amino acids. Trimming left V 7 bases short and J 3 bases short, with 12 bases between. The V gene's germline CDR1 is MNHEY and CDR2 SVGAGI. CDR3 protein: CASKSQAYTEAFF. DNA of the CDR3: TGTGCCAGCAAAAGCCAGGCCTACACTGAAGCTTTCTTT.

The J gene is TRBJ1-2, the V gene TRBV27, with 8 positions matching TRBD1. The CDR3 totals 18 residues. Germline V gene lookup returns CDR1 MNHEY and CDR2 SMNVEV (reference sequence). V trimming: 3 bases; J trimming: 2 bases; junction bases outside the gene matches: 14. DNA of the CDR3: TGTGCCAGCAGTTTTAGGGTCAGGGGGCTACTTTTCAACTATGGCTACACCTTC. Protein: CASSFRVRGLLFNYGYTF.

V usage is TRBV7-2 and J usage is TRBJ2-1; 9 nucleotides agree with TRBD2. The J segment lost 10 bases and the V segment lost 1 base, leaving 11 bases of the junction unmatched. In germline, CDR1 is SGHTA, CDR2 FQGNSA. This CDR3 has 16 residues. CDR3 DNA sequence: TGTGCCAGCAGCTTAGACTTTGGCGGGGGGGCCAGGGAGCAGTTCTTC. Translation: CASSLDFGGGAREQFF. Full variable domain (missing parts from reference TRBV7-2 and TRBJ2-1): GAGVSQSPSNKVTEKGKDVELRCDPISGHTALYWYRQSLGQGLEFLIYFQGNSAPDKSGLPSDRFSAERTGGSVSTLTIQRTQQEDSAVYLCASSLDFGGGAREQFFGPGTRLTVL.

The chain joins TRBV5-4 to TRBJ1-2; the D is unclear. The length of the CDR3 is 14 residues. The V gene's germline CDR1 is SGHNT and CDR2 YYREEE (reference sequence). V lost 0 bases to trimming and J lost 8 bases, with 14 bases between them. CDR3 nucleotides: TGTGCCAGCAGCTTGGATCGGGGTCGGGGAGGCTACACCTTC. Its translation is CASSLDRGRGGYTF.

DNA for the CDR3: TGTGCCTGGAGTGTCCCGGGTAGCAATGAGCAGTTCTTC. Its protein product is CAWSVPGSNEQFF. The V call is TRBV30, the J call TRBJ2-1; no clear D. The CDR3 has 13 amino acids. Germline CDR1 GTSNPN, CDR2 SVGIG (reference sequence). Trimming pared 0 bases from V and 6 bases from J, leaving 9 bases between.

V is TRBV7-2 and J is TRBJ1-2; 10 bases align to TRBD1. The trim removed 1 base at V and 1 base at J, leaving 0 bases unmatched. The CDR3 consists of 15 residues. The germline CDR1 and CDR2 sequences are SGHTA and FQGNSA. The CDR3 DNA reads as TGTGCCAGCAGCTTAGGGACAGGGGGTAACTATGGCTACACCTTC. Translation: CASSLGTGGNYGYTF.

The rearrangement joins TRBV10-3 to TRBJ1-5; D not resolved. This CDR3 comprises 14 residues. Trimming stripped 0 bases from V and 4 bases from J, with 7 bases between. Germline assignment: CDR1 ENHRY and CDR2 SYGVKD. The CDR3 DNA sequence: TGTGCCATCAGTGAGTCTCTGAGGAATCAGCCCCAGCATTTT. It yields the protein CAISESLRNQPQHF.

The genes are TRBV10-1 and TRBJ1-1, with D tentatively TRBD1 (5 bases). Trimming took off 4 bases at V and 0 bases at J, with 6 bases between the two ends. This CDR3 is 13 amino acids long. Per germline, CDR1 WNHNN and CDR2 SYGVQD (reference sequence). The CDR3 reads CASSGQMNTEAFF. The CDR3 nucleotides are TGCGCCAGCAGTGGACAGATGAACACTGAAGCTTTCTTT.

A single count supports this clone. The gene calls are TRBV3-1 (or the pseudogene TRBV3-2) and TRBJ1-1; TRBD1 matches 8 bases. CDR3 length: 14 amino acids. J was trimmed by 3 bases and V by 6 bases; bases with no gene match: 6. Germline CDR1 LGHDT, CDR2 YNNKEL (reference sequence). CDR3 region: CASSYAGGYTEAFF. The CDR3, as DNA: TGTGCCAGCAGTTATGCAGGGGGCTACACTGAAGCTTTCTTT.

The DNA of the CDR3 is TGTGCCAGCAGCTTAGTCCAGGACAATGGCTACACCTTC. Translating it yields CASSLVQDNGYTF. This chain uses TRBV7-2 with TRBJ1-2; a weak D match, TRBD1 (5 bases). The germline V gene encodes CDR1 SGHTA and CDR2 FQGNSA. The CDR3 length is 13 residues. V shed 1 base and J shed 6 bases, with 9 bases lying between them.

The chain uses TRBV24-1 and TRBJ2-3, with D maybe TRBD2 (5 bases). Trimming cost V 5 bases and J 0 bases, with 11 bases left between them. The CDR3 runs to 15 residues. Germline values: CDR1 KGHDR, CDR2 SFDVKD. The CDR3 loop reads CATSVPEGSTDTQYF. The CDR3 coding sequence is TGTGCCACCAGTGTCCCAGAGGGCAGCACAGATACGCAGTATTTT.

In its sample, this clone was seen a few times. V usage is TRBV3-1 (or the pseudogene TRBV3-2) and J usage is TRBJ1-2; D remains ambiguous. CDR1 and CDR2 (germline): LGHDT, YNNKEL (reference sequence). The V end was cut by 0 bases, the J end by 4 bases, with 12 bases between. The CDR3 is 15 amino acids. The chain's CDR3 is CASSQDVYRGYGYTF. The CDR3 DNA reads as TGTGCCAGCAGCCAAGACGTCTATCGCGGCTATGGCTACACCTTC.

This clone was seen just once. V gene TRBV11-3 combines with J gene TRBJ1-3; TRBD1 is a possible D gene (6 bases). The V gene lost 5 bases and the J gene lost 3 bases, with 20 bases spanning the gap. Germline CDR1 and CDR2: SGHNT and YENEEA. CDR3 length: 17 residues. This CDR3 reads CASSPGGPVPLGNTIYF. For the CDR3, the DNA is TGTGCCAGCAGCCCCGGGGGGCCAGTGCCGCTTGGAAACACCATATATTTT.